This paragraph reports one T cell receptor beta chain. The antigen remains unidentified. Time point defined: blood 2 weeks post-SBRT. Treatment indicated: 15 Gy SBRT to primary tumor, nephrectomy 4 weeks later. The patient's renal cell carcinoma had clear cell pathology. Libraries were prepared by immunoSEQ multiplex PCR; TCRdb keeps only in-frame clonotypes and omits some of them. The sample shows about 150,000 clones, 80% to 90% of them seen only once. Trimming removed 0 bases from V and 12 bases from J, with 12 bases in between. Germline loops: CDR1 MNHNS, CDR2 SASEGT. The CDR3 loop spans 13 amino acids. The entry originates in a study of radiation and T cells in renal cell carcinoma. Findings and limits, study-wide: In blood, top tumor clones expanded by 2 weeks, shrinking by 4. Without pretreatment biopsies, baseline tumor clonotype presence was undetermined.

The origin of this receptor is a woman aged 45-60 years with renal cell carcinoma. The chain links TRBV6-1 to TRBJ2-1; D remains unclear. Sequences were derived from blood, sampled from a patient whose treatment included radiotherapy and nephrectomy. The CDR3 DNA reads as TGTGCCAGCAGTGAAGCATCCCATCGGGCGCAGTTCTTC. It encodes CASSEASHRAQFF.